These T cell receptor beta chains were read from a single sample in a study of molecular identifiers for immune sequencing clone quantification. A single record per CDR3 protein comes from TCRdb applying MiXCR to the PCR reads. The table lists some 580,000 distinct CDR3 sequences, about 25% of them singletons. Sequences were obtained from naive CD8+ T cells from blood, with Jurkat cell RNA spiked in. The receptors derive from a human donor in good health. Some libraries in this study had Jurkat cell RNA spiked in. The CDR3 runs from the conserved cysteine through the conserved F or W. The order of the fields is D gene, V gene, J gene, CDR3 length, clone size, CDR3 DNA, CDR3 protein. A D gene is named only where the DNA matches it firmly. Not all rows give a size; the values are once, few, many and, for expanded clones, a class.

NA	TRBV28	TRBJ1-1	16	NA	TGTGCCGGCAGATCCCATAACGTGCCAGTGAACACTGAAGCTTTCTTT	CAGRSHNVPVNTEAFF
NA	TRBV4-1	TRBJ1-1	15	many	TGCGCCAGCAGCCAAGGCGAGGGAATGAACACTGAAGCTTTCTTT	CASSQGEGMNTEAFF
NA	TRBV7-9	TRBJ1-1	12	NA	TGTGCCAGCAGCGCCCACGGCACTGAAGCTTTCTTT	CASSAHGTEAFF
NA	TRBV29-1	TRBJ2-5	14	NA	TGCAGCGTGGGGTCACAGTGGGACCCAGAGACCCAGTACTTC	CSVGSQWDPETQYF
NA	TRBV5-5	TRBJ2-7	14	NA	TGTGCCAGCAGCTTGGCCCAGGGGGGCTACGAGCAGTACTTC	CASSLAQGGYEQYF
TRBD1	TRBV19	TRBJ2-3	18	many	TGTGCCAGTAGTATCCCTGCCAGGGGGCTTCCTAGCACAGATACGCAGTATTTT	CASSIPARGLPSTDTQYF
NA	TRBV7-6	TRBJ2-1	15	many	TGTGCCAGCAGCTGGGGCCCTGGAAGCAGGGATGAGCAGTTCTTC	CASSWGPGSRDEQFF
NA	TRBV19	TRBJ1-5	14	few	TGTGCCAGTAGGGTTGACGTGGGAATCAGCCCCCAGCATTTT	CASRVDVGISPQHF
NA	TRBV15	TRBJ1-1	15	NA	TGTGCCACCAGCAGAGATCGATCGAAGAACACTGAAGCTTTCTTT	CATSRDRSKNTEAFF
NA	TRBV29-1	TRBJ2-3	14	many	TGCAGCGCGGATGGGAGACTCTACACAGATACGCAGTATTTT	CSADGRLYTDTQYF
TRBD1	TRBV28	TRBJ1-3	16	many	TGTGCCAGCAGTTTAACCGGACAGGGGTATGGAAACACCATATATTTT	CASSLTGQGYGNTIYF
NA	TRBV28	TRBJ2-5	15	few	TGTGCCAGCAGTTTCCGGGGACACACTCAAGAGCCCCAGTACTTC	CASSFRGHTQEPQYF
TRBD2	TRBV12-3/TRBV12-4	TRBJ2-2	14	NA	TGTGCCAGCAGTTTTAGCGGGATCACCGGGGAGCTGTTTTTT	CASSFSGITGELFF
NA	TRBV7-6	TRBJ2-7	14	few	TGTGCCAGCAGCCCGGCGCCGGGACTCCACGAGCAGTACTTC	CASSPAPGLHEQYF
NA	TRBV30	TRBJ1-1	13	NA	TGTGCCCACGGGGCATTCATGAACACTGAAGCTTTCTTT	CAHGAFMNTEAFF
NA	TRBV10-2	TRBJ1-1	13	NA	TGCGCCAGCAGTTCGGGAGGGGCGAGTCAAGCTTTCTTT	CASSSGGASQAFF
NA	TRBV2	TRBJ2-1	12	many	TGTGCCAGAAGAGGGGCAGACAATGAGCAGTTCTTC	CARRGADNEQFF
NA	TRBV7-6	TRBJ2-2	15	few	TGTGCCAGCAGCATTGGGACAGCGGGCACCGGGGAGCTGTTTTTT	CASSIGTAGTGELFF
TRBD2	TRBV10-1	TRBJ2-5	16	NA	TGCGCCAGCAGTGACGTTGAAGCGGGGGACCAAGAGACCCAGTACTTC	CASSDVEAGDQETQYF
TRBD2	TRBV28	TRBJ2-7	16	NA	TGTGCCAGCAGTTTATTTTTGGGGACTAGCGTCTACGAGCAGTACTTC	CASSLFLGTSVYEQYF
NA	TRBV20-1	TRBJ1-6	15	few	TGCAGTGTTAAAGAAACAGGGAGCTATAATTCACCCCTCCACTTT	CSVKETGSYNSPLHF
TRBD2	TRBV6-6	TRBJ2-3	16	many	TGTGCCAGCACCAACTCGCTAGCGGCAAGCACAGATACGCAGTATTTT	CASTNSLAASTDTQYF
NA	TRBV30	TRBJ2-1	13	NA	TGTGCCCGGAGTGTGGGCAGTTACAATGAGCAGTTCTTC	CARSVGSYNEQFF
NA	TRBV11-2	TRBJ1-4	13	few	TGTGCCAGCAGCATCGGACTGGATGAAAAACTGTTTTTT	CASSIGLDEKLFF
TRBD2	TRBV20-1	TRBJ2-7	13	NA	TGCAGTGCTACGCGACTAGCGGAGTACGAGCAGTACTTC	CSATRLAEYEQYF
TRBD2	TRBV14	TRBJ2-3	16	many	TGTGCCAGCAGCCATGGACTAGCGGGACGCACAGATACGCAGTATTTT	CASSHGLAGRTDTQYF
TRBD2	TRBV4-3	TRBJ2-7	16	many	TGCGCCAGCAGCCAAGAAACCGGGACTAGCGTCTACGAGCAGTACTTC	CASSQETGTSVYEQYF
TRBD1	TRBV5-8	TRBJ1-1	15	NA	TGTGCCAGCAGCGCTAACCAGGGGGCGCGGACTGAAGCTTTCTTT	CASSANQGARTEAFF
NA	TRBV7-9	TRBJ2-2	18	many	TGTGCCAGCAGCCACCTAATGGTAGACAGGCTGAACACCGGGGAGCTGTTTTTT	CASSHLMVDRLNTGELFF
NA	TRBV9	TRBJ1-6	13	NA	TGTGCCAGCAGCGTAGGTTATAATTCACCCCTCCACTTT	CASSVGYNSPLHF
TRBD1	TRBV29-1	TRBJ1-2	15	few	TGCAGCGTTGAGCCCGGACAGGGCGGTAACTATGGCTACACCTTC	CSVEPGQGGNYGYTF
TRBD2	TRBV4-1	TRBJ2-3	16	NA	TGCGCCAGCAGCCCGGCGGGGGGATCTAGCACAGATACGCAGTATTTT	CASSPAGGSSTDTQYF
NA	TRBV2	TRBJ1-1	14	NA	TGTGCCAGCAGTGTGAGTGGTTTTGGCACTGAAGCTTTCTTT	CASSVSGFGTEAFF
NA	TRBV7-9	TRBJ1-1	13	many	TGTGCCAGCAGCTTAAGCAGCAGGCTGGGAGCTTTCTTT	CASSLSSRLGAFF
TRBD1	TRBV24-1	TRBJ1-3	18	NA	TGTGCCACCAGTGAAGGCGGGACAGCAGTTTTCTCTGGAAACACCATATATTTT	CATSEGGTAVFSGNTIYF
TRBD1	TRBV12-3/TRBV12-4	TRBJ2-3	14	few	TGTGCCAGCAGTTTGAGCAGGGGGCCAGATACGCAGTATTTT	CASSLSRGPDTQYF
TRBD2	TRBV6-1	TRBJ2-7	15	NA	TGTGCCAGCAGTGGAAAAGTGACTAGCTTCTACGAGCAGTACTTC	CASSGKVTSFYEQYF
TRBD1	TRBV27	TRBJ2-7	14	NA	TGTGCCAGCAGTTTAGGGACAGGGGCCTACGAGCAGTCCTTC	CASSLGTGAYEQSF
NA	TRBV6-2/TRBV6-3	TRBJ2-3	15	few	TGTGCCAGCACCCCTAGGTTGCCTAGGCTGGATACGCAGTATTTT	CASTPRLPRLDTQYF
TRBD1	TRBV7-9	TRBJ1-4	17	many	TGTGCCAGCAGCTCCCGGGACAGCCTCTCGACTAATGAAAAACTGTTTTTT	CASSSRDSLSTNEKLFF
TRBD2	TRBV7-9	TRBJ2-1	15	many	TGTGCCAGCAGCTCTGGACTAGCGGGAGTAAATGAGCAGTTCTTC	CASSSGLAGVNEQFF
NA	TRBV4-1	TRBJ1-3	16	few	TGCGCCAGCAGCCAGCTAAATAAGGTCGATGGAAACACCATATATTTT	CASSQLNKVDGNTIYF
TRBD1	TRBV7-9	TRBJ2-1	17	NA	TGTGCCAGCAGCCCTCTCCGACAGGGGGCTAACTACAATGAGCAGTTCTTC	CASSPLRQGANYNEQFF
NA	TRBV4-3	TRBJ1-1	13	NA	TGCGCCAGCAGTATAAACAGGTTCACTGAAGCTTTCTTT	CASSINRFTEAFF
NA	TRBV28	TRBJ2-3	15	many	TGTGCCAGCAGTTTGCGTGACCACAGCACAGATACGCAGTATTTT	CASSLRDHSTDTQYF
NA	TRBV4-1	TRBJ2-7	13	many	TGTGCCAGCAGCCAGGACACGTCCTACGAGCAGTACTTC	CASSQDTSYEQYF
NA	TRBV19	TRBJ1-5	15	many	TGTGCCAGTAGTATTTTCGGGGGCGGAAATCAGCCCCAGCATTTT	CASSIFGGGNQPQHF
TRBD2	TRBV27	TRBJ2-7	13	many	TGTGCCAGCAGTAGCGGGAGCGTATACGAGCAGTACTTC	CASSSGSVYEQYF
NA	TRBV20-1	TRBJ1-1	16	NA	TGCAGTGCTAGAGGCGGGCTCACAAACATGAACACTGAAGCTTTCTTT	CSARGGLTNMNTEAFF
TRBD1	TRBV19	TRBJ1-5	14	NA	TGTGCCAGTAGCTTTGGGACAGGGTATCAGCCCCAGCATTTT	CASSFGTGYQPQHF
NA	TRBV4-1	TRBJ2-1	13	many	TGCGCCAGCAGCCGAGAGGCGGGGTTTGAGCAGTTCTTC	CASSREAGFEQFF